One and the same sample provided the 13 T cell receptor beta chains below, sequenced in a study of shared clonotypes between healthy human individuals. Some clones are missing from TCRdb's copy, which holds only in-frame ones; the method was immunoSEQ multiplex PCR. Of 2 million to 2.5 million clones in the sample, 90% to 95% were seen once. Naive CD8 cells lacked CD45RO and underwent positive selection for CCR7, leaving out terminally differentiated effector memory CD45RA+ cells. Source material: naive CD8+ T cells from PBMCs. These receptors came from a young man in good health. Some clones in this sample may be carry-over from other donors' samples.

This chain connects TRBV7-9 to TRBJ2-7; D remains unclear. CDR3 length equals 14 residues. Trimming pared 5 bases from V and 2 bases from J, leaving 13 bases between. Germline assignment: CDR1 SEHNR and CDR2 FQNEAQ (reference sequence). The DNA of the CDR3 is TGTGCCAGCAGCGCCCCGGTTTGGACCTACGAGCAGTACTTC. Amino acids: CASSAPVWTYEQYF. Using reference TRBV7-9 and TRBJ2-7 for the parts outside the CDR3, the full variable domain is DTGVSQNPRHKITKRGQNVTFRCDPISEHNRLYWYRQTLGQGPEFLTYFQNEAQLEKSRLLSDRFSAERPKGSFSTLEIQRTEQGDSAMYLCASSAPVWTYEQYFGPGTRLTVT.

The genes are TRBV28 and TRBJ2-5; a weak D match, TRBD1 (6 bases). CDR3 length: 15 amino acids. Germline CDR1 and CDR2: MDHEN and SYDVKM. Trimming removed 4 bases from V and 5 bases from J, with 17 bases in between. Here the CDR3 reads CASSSLGTTGETQYF. The CDR3 DNA sequence: TGTGCCAGCAGTTCGTTAGGGACCACAGGGGAGACCCAGTACTTC.

This chain joins TRBV7-9 and TRBJ2-5, with D unresolved. Germline assignment: CDR1 SEHNR and CDR2 FQNEAQ (reference sequence). The V end lost 1 base, the J end lost 6 bases, and 12 bases lay between the germline ends. This CDR3 comprises 14 residues. This CDR3 is CASSLEPSPQTQYF. CDR3 DNA sequence: TGTGCCAGCAGCTTAGAGCCCAGTCCCCAGACCCAGTACTTC.

Concerning this clone itself: Other DNA sequences within the sample encode an identical CDR3. The chain combines TRBV7-3 with TRBJ2-1; D perhaps matches TRBD1 (6 bases). Germline CDR1 reads SGHTA; CDR2 reads FQGTGA. Deletions cut 5 bases from V and 2 bases from J, with 13 bases between. The CDR3 length is 15 residues. The CDR3, as DNA: TGTGCCAGCAGCCTTGGTGGGGGCCCCTACAATGAGCAGTTCTTC. Amino acids: CASSLGGGPYNEQFF.

The chain carries TRBV7-3 and TRBJ2-1; D may be TRBD1 (6 bases). Per germline, CDR1 SGHTA and CDR2 FQGTGA. The CDR3 is made up of 15 amino acids. Trimming cost V 1 base and J 5 bases, with 12 bases left between them. For the CDR3, the DNA is TGTGCCAGCAGCTTAATTGCAGGGGTTCACAATGAGCAGTTCTTC. Translating it yields CASSLIAGVHNEQFF.

V usage is TRBV27 and J usage is TRBJ1-5, with 8 bases identical to TRBD1. The CDR3 spans 17 residues. V lost 6 bases to trimming and J lost 2 bases; unmatched junction nucleotides: 12. Germline V lookup: CDR1 MNHEY, CDR2 SMNVEV (reference sequence). DNA for the CDR3: TGTGCCAGCAGCCCCGGGACAGGAACCGCCCGCAATCAGCCCCAGCATTTT. It specifies CASSPGTGTARNQPQHF.

The gene calls are TRBV7-9 and TRBJ2-3; TRBD2 agrees at 12 bases. V shed 0 bases and J 4 bases; nucleotides not matched to a gene: 11. CDR3 length equals 19 residues. Per germline, CDR1 SEHNR and CDR2 FQNEAQ (reference sequence). DNA of the CDR3: TGTGCCAGCAGCTTAGCCGCCCTAGCGGGAGGGCCGGGGGCAGATACGCAGTATTTT. As protein: CASSLAALAGGPGADTQYF. The full variable domain, with the rest looked up from reference TRBV7-9 and TRBJ2-3, is DTGVSQNPRHKITKRGQNVTFRCDPISEHNRLYWYRQTLGQGPEFLTYFQNEAQLEKSRLLSDRFSAERPKGSFSTLEIQRTEQGDSAMYLCASSLAALAGGPGADTQYFGPGTRLTVL.

V gene TRBV15 combines with J gene TRBJ1-2; weak D call: TRBD1 (5 bases). CDR1 is LNHNV and CDR2 is YYDKDF in the germline V gene (reference sequence). This CDR3 has 16 residues. V was pared by 0 bases and J by 10 bases, with 21 bases between. The DNA of the CDR3 is TGTGCCACCAGCAGAGACAGGGTGGTAATCGATCGGCACTACACCTTC. Its translation: CATSRDRVVIDRHYTF.

This chain joins TRBV9 and TRBJ1-3, with D unresolved. CDR1 and CDR2 from the germline V gene are SGDLS and YYNGEE. V lost 0 bases and J lost 0, with 10 bases in between. CDR3 length: 16 amino acids. The CDR3 loop is CASSVGLSVSGNTIYF. The CDR3 nucleotides are TGTGCCAGCAGCGTAGGTTTGTCGGTCTCTGGAAACACCATATATTTT.

Concerning this clone itself: Other DNA sequences from this sample encode an identical CDR3 as well. V is TRBV19 and J is TRBJ2-1; D gene ambiguous. The germline V gene encodes CDR1 LNHDA and CDR2 SQIVND (reference sequence). Trimming removed 3 bases at V and 4 bases at J, with 7 bases between. The CDR3 loop spans 13 amino acids. DNA of the CDR3: TGTGCCAGTAGTATTGGTACGTACAATGAGCAGTTCTTC. Its protein product is CASSIGTYNEQFF.

The chain links TRBV6-1 to TRBJ1-1, with a tentative D call TRBD1 (5 bases). Trimming pared 4 bases from V and 4 bases from J, leaving 13 bases between. CDR1 and CDR2 from the germline V gene are MNHNS and SASEGT. This CDR3 spans 14 amino acids. The CDR3 region is CASSGRGRFTEAFF. CDR3 nucleotides: TGTGCCAGCAGTGGACGGGGGAGATTCACTGAAGCTTTCTTT.

This rearrangement joins TRBV11-3 to TRBJ1-4; no firm D call. The CDR3 loop spans 16 amino acids. V was clipped by 5 bases and J by 6 bases, with 19 bases between them. The germline V gene encodes CDR1 SGHNT and CDR2 YENEEA. The chain's CDR3 is CASSTPPSGIHEKLFF. CDR3 bases: TGTGCCAGCAGCACCCCCCCGTCCGGGATTCATGAAAAACTGTTTTTT.

The chain recombines TRBV2 with TRBJ2-5, with a possible D match to TRBD1 (6 bases). Gene TRBJ2-7 matches the end of the DNA better, so the J call may be wrong. The CDR3 extends over 13 amino acids. CDR1 SNHLY and CDR2 FYNNEI come from the germline V gene. This CDR3 is CASRLGHSYEQYF. CDR3 bases: TGTGCCAGCAGATTGGGACATTCCTACGAGCAGTACTTC.